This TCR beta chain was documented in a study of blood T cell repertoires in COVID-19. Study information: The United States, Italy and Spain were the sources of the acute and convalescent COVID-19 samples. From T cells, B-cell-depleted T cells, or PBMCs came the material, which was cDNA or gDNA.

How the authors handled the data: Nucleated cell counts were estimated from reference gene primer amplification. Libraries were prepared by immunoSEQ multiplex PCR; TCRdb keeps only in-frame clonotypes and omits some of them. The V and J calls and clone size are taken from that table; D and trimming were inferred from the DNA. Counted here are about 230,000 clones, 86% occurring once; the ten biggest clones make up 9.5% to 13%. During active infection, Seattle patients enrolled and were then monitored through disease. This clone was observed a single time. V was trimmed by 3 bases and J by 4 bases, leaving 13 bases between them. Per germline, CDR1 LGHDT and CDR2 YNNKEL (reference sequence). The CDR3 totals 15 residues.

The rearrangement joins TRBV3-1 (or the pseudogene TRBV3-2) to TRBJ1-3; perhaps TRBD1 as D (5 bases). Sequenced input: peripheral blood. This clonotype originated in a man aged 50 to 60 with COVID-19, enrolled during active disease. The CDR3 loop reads CASSHGGGKGNTIYF. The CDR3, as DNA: TGTGCCAGCAGCCACGGGGGGGGGAAAGGAAACACCATATATTTT.